The 20 T cell receptor beta chains presented below share a single source sample, sequenced in a study of cytomegalovirus exposure and HLA in healthy donors. Primers included in the PCR were 60 Vbeta and 13 Jbeta primers. The protocol was immunoSEQ multiplex PCR, while the TCRdb copy is restricted to in-frame clones and leaves out a portion. The sample's table shows under 70,000 clones. The sequenced sample was PBMCs. Receptors originate from a female donor in good health and CMV-seropositive.

The rearrangement uses TRBV5-1 and TRBJ1-2; 8 bases are shared with TRBD1. Trimming cost V 0 bases and J 4 bases; bases outside gene matches: 11. CDR1 and CDR2 (germline): SGHRS, YFSETQ. CDR3 length equals 17 residues. CDR3 sequence (DNA): TGCGCCAGCAGCTTGGCCATTACGACTGACAGGGGCTATGGCTACACCTTC. Encoded protein: CASSLAITTDRGYGYTF.

V gene TRBV7-2 combines with J gene TRBJ1-5; a weak D match, TRBD1 (5 bases). The CDR3 has 14 amino acids. V lost 0 bases to trimming and J lost 9 bases, with 12 bases between them. Germline CDR1 is SGHTA and CDR2 is FQGNSA. This chain's CDR3 is CASSLAGAAGPQHF. The CDR3, as DNA: TGTGCCAGCAGCTTAGCAGGGGCGGCAGGGCCCCAGCATTTT.

This chain uses TRBV11-2 with TRBJ2-3, with D tentatively TRBD2 (5 bases). Trimming left V 5 bases short and J 3 bases short, with 15 bases between. In germline, CDR1 is SGHAT, CDR2 FQNNGV. The CDR3 is made up of 15 amino acids. The CDR3 protein is CASSLRERATDTQYF. DNA of the CDR3: TGTGCCAGCAGCCTACGGGAAAGGGCGACAGATACGCAGTATTTT.

The chain couples TRBV29-1 to TRBJ2-7, with TRBD1 matching over 7 bases. The germline gives CDR1 SQVTM, CDR2 ANQGSEA. The V gene end was trimmed by 7 bases and the J gene end by 2 bases; junction bases not matched to a gene: 11. CDR3 length: 14 residues. The CDR3 DNA sequence: TGCAGCGCGTTAACCGGGACAGTAGCCTACGAGCAGTACTTC. Amino acid sequence: CSALTGTVAYEQYF.

This chain connects TRBV28 to TRBJ1-1, with a weak D call TRBD1 (5 bases). Germline V gives CDR1 MDHEN, CDR2 SYDVKM. The CDR3 contains 15 residues. V dropped 3 bases and J dropped 3 bases, with 14 bases sitting between them. CDR3 loop: CASSFTPGVDTEAFF. The CDR3 coding sequence is TGTGCCAGCAGTTTCACCCCGGGGGTTGACACTGAAGCTTTCTTT. The whole variable domain, filled in from reference TRBV28 and TRBJ1-1, reads DVKVTQSSRYLVKRTGEKVFLECVQDMDHENMFWYRQDPGLGLRLIYFSYDVKMKEKGDIPEGYSVSREKKERFSLILESASTNQTSMYLCASSFTPGVDTEAFFGQGTRLTVV.

The chain has TRBV14 and TRBJ2-7, with TRBD1 matching over 7 bases. Per the germline V gene, CDR1 is SGHDN and CDR2 is FVKESK. This CDR3 has 15 residues. V gave up 1 base and J gave up 4 bases; unmatched junction bases: 7. This CDR3 reads CASSQGQGPTYEQYF. DNA for the CDR3: TGTGCCAGCAGCCAAGGACAGGGTCCTACATACGAGCAGTACTTC.

The V and J genes are TRBV2 and TRBJ2-1, with D possibly being TRBD2 (5 bases). CDR1 SNHLY and CDR2 FYNNEI come from the germline V gene. V was cut by 5 bases and J by 4 bases, with 9 bases left in between. This CDR3 contains 13 residues. CDR3 nucleotide sequence: TGTGCCAGCAGTACCGGGATTTACAATGAGCAGTTCTTC. The encoded protein is CASSTGIYNEQFF.

The J gene is TRBJ1-2, the V gene TRBV5-1, with 8 positions matching TRBD1. The CDR3 contains 18 residues. Germline CDR1 SGHRS, CDR2 YFSETQ. V shed 4 bases and J 5 bases; nucleotides not matched to a gene: 19. CDR3 nucleotide sequence: TGCGCCAGCAGCCGTAATACCCCCTTGACAGGGGAGATTTATGGCTACACCTTC. Translating gives CASSRNTPLTGEIYGYTF.

This chain connects TRBV27 to TRBJ2-1; no definite D call. The germline V gene has CDR1 MNHEY and CDR2 SMNVEV (reference sequence). V was clipped by 2 bases and J by 0 bases, with 11 bases between them. This CDR3 is 16 amino acids long. In DNA, the CDR3 is TGTGCCAGCAGTTTAGCAAGAGCCCCCTCCTACAATGAGCAGTTCTTC. Protein: CASSLARAPSYNEQFF.

The CDR3 reads CASSQDLQAHWGYTF. For the CDR3, the DNA is TGCGCCAGCAGCCAAGATCTCCAGGCACACTGGGGCTACACCTTC. V is TRBV4-3 and J is TRBJ1-2, with D unclear. The V end was cut by 0 bases, the J end by 8 bases, with 16 bases between. CDR3 length: 15 amino acids. Germline CDR1 is LGHNA and CDR2 is YSLEER.

The V and J genes are TRBV6-6 and TRBJ1-2; D ambiguous. The CDR3 length is 14 residues. Trimming shortened V by 7 bases and J by 2 bases, and 14 bases separated the two germline ends. The V gene's germline CDR1 is MNHNY and CDR2 SVGAGI (reference sequence). In nucleotides, the CDR3 is TGTGCCAGCACGGCAATTCCAGCGAACTATGGCTACACCTTC. This codes for CASTAIPANYGYTF.

V usage is TRBV19 and J usage is TRBJ1-5; TRBD1 is a possible D gene (5 bases). This CDR3 has 14 amino acids. Trimming left V 5 bases short and J 4 bases short, with 12 bases between. The V gene's germline CDR1 is LNHDA and CDR2 SQIVND (reference sequence). The CDR3 here is CASSFFQGNQPQHF. The DNA of the CDR3 is TGTGCCAGTAGTTTCTTCCAGGGAAATCAGCCCCAGCATTTT.

Note on this clone: An end of the junction differs from the germline gene, which may be a read error. V and J are TRBV5-4 and TRBJ1-6; D is perhaps TRBD1 (6 bases). The CDR3 consists of 14 residues. In germline, CDR1 is SGHNT, CDR2 YYREEE (reference sequence). CDR3 region: CASSVTGLDSHLHF. Written as DNA, the CDR3 is TGTGCCAGCAGCGTGACAGGTCTTGATTCACACCTCCACTTT.

The chain links TRBV30 to TRBJ1-4; TRBD1 aligns across 9 bases. Germline V CDR1 and CDR2: GTSNPN, SVGIG (reference sequence). The V segment lost 8 bases and the J segment 6 bases; nucleotides outside the gene matches: 13. The CDR3 consists of 15 residues. The CDR3 DNA follows: TGTGCCGGGGGGCGGGGGACAGGGTTTGATGAAAAACTGTTTTTT. It is translated as CAGGRGTGFDEKLFF.

The rearrangement uses TRBV7-2 and TRBJ2-3; D not resolved. Trimming removed 3 bases at V and 0 bases at J, with 13 bases between. Per the germline V gene, CDR1 is SGHTA and CDR2 is FQGNSA. The CDR3 loop spans 16 amino acids. The DNA for the CDR3 is TGTGCCAGCAGCTTGACGGGTGCAATGAGCACAGATACGCAGTATTTT. Amino acid sequence: CASSLTGAMSTDTQYF.

The chain recombines TRBV7-9 with TRBJ2-7, with 8 bases fitting TRBD1. V was pared by 3 bases and J by 5 bases, with 15 bases of the junction left unmatched. Germline V CDR1 and CDR2: SEHNR, FQNEAQ (reference sequence). The CDR3 runs 17 residues. The CDR3 sequence: CASSFLYTGQGRDEQYF. The CDR3 region has the DNA TGTGCCAGCAGCTTCTTATACACTGGACAGGGAAGGGACGAGCAGTACTTC.

The CDR3 DNA is TGTGCCAGCAGCACTCCCGGGACTAGCGTTCGCACAGATACGCAGTATTTT. Protein: CASSTPGTSVRTDTQYF. This chain uses TRBV7-2 with TRBJ2-3, with TRBD2 matching 10 bases. Losses at the gene ends were 5 bases for V and 1 base for J; bases not matched to a gene: 9. From germline, CDR1 is SGHTA and CDR2 FQGNSA. The CDR3 consists of 17 residues.

The chain carries TRBV10-3 and TRBJ1-1; D is undetermined. V dropped 0 bases and J dropped 7 bases, with 6 bases sitting between them. Per the germline V gene, CDR1 is ENHRY and CDR2 is SYGVKD. The CDR3 is 12 residues long. The CDR3 reads CAISESLSEAFF. Here the CDR3 DNA reads TGTGCCATCAGTGAGTCGCTGAGTGAAGCTTTCTTT.

The genes are TRBV4-1 and TRBJ2-1; 7 bases align to TRBD1. The CDR3 contains 16 residues. Losses at the gene ends were 0 bases for V and 5 bases for J; bases not matched to a gene: 7. Germline-derived CDR1 and CDR2 are MGHRA and YSYEKL. The CDR3: CASSQDPGGADNEQFF. The CDR3 DNA is TGCGCCAGCAGCCAAGATCCAGGGGGAGCCGACAATGAGCAGTTCTTC.

The chain links TRBV5-4 to TRBJ1-2, with 12 bases fitting TRBD1. Germline V gene lookup returns CDR1 SGHNT and CDR2 YYREEE (reference sequence). The length of the CDR3 is 16 residues. The J segment lost 0 bases and the V segment lost 4 bases, leaving 4 bases of the junction unmatched. CDR3 sequence (DNA): TGTGCCAGCAGCGGGGACAGGGGGCTATCTAACTATGGCTACACCTTC. Protein product: CASSGDRGLSNYGYTF.